This passage covers 20 T cell receptor beta chains from one sample sequenced in a study of blood T cell repertoires in COVID-19. Clones were read by immunoSEQ multiplex PCR, and TCRdb kept only the in-frame ones, dropping some. This table has about 85,000 clones, around 89% appearing once. Sequencing was done on a sample of peripheral blood. Receptor source: a woman at least 80 years old with active or convalescent COVID-19.

Only one count was recorded for this clone. The rearrangement uses TRBV19 and TRBJ1-2; D gene uncertain. In germline, CDR1 is LNHDA, CDR2 SQIVND (reference sequence). The CDR3 contains 17 residues. V lost 3 bases and J lost 2, with 19 bases in between. Here the CDR3 reads CASSIGSAASSNYGYTF. In DNA, the CDR3 is TGTGCCAGTAGTATCGGAAGTGCGGCCTCCTCAAACTATGGCTACACCTTC.

For the CDR3, the DNA is TGTGCCAGCAGTTACTCGGTCGCTTCCACACGATTCTTC. Amino acids: CASSYSVASTRFF. V gene TRBV6-5 combines with J gene TRBJ2-1; unclear D gene. V lost 0 bases and J 16 bases, leaving 16 bases between the germline ends. The length of the CDR3 is 13 residues. CDR1 is MNHEY, CDR2 SVGAGI, per germline.

This clone appeared a few times. The chain joins TRBV18 to TRBJ1-6; no clear D. The CDR3 sequence is 14 residues long. The germline V gene encodes CDR1 KGHSH and CDR2 LQKENI. V was trimmed by 2 bases and J by 8 bases, leaving 10 bases between them. This chain's CDR3 is CASSPSERDSPLHF. CDR3 DNA sequence: TGTGCCAGCTCACCATCAGAGCGTGATTCACCCCTCCACTTT.

This clone was observed once. The chain has TRBV7-2 and TRBJ2-1, with D unresolved. This CDR3 is built from 13 residues. V was shortened by 1 base and J by 7 bases, with 8 bases between the two germline ends. CDR1 is SGHTA and CDR2 is FQGNSA in the germline V gene. CDR3: CASSLEAENEQFF. The CDR3 nucleotides read TGTGCCAGCAGCTTAGAGGCGGAAAATGAGCAGTTCTTC.

The V and J genes are TRBV18 and TRBJ1-1; D might be TRBD1 (5 bases). The CDR3 is made up of 14 amino acids. Trimming left V 6 bases short and J 6 bases short, with 17 bases between. Germline CDR1 is KGHSH and CDR2 is LQKENI. The CDR3 sequence: CASSPGGLGPEAFF. CDR3 in DNA: TGTGCCAGCTCCCCCGGGGGGTTGGGACCTGAAGCTTTCTTT.

V and J are TRBV28 and TRBJ1-5; the D gene is possibly TRBD1 (6 bases). V dropped 9 bases and J dropped 4 bases, with 16 bases sitting between them. The CDR3 extends over 14 amino acids. The germline CDR1 and CDR2 sequences are MDHEN and SYDVKM. CDR3 amino acids: CASQQGYGNQPQHF. DNA of the CDR3: TGTGCCAGTCAACAGGGTTATGGGAATCAGCCCCAGCATTTT.

This clone was found once. This sequence joins TRBV5-1 and TRBJ2-2; 12 nucleotides align to TRBD1. CDR1 and CDR2 from the germline V gene are SGHRS and YFSETQ. The CDR3 contains 18 residues. V lost 1 base to trimming and J lost 4 bases; unmatched junction nucleotides: 8. The CDR3 bases are TGCGCCAGCAGCTTGTCGGTGGGACAGGGGGCCTCCACCGGGGAGCTGTTTTTT. Encoded protein: CASSLSVGQGASTGELFF.

The chain has TRBV2 and TRBJ2-1; the match to TRBD2 covers 7 bases. Losses at the gene ends were 6 bases for V and 6 bases for J; bases not matched to a gene: 17. The CDR3 is 17 residues long. CDR1 is SNHLY, CDR2 FYNNEI, per germline. CDR3 sequence reads: CASSGDYSITRGNEQFF. The CDR3 coding sequence is TGTGCCAGCAGCGGGGACTACTCCATTACCCGGGGCAATGAGCAGTTCTTC. Full variable domain (outside the CDR3, taken from reference TRBV2 and TRBJ2-1): EPEVTQTPSHQVTQMGQEVILRCVPISNHLYFYWYRQILGQKVEFLVSFYNNEISEKSEIFDDQFSVERPDGSNFTLKIRSTKLEDSAMYFCASSGDYSITRGNEQFFGPGTRLTVL.

V gene TRBV5-1 combines with J gene TRBJ2-6; D is perhaps TRBD1 (5 bases). Trimming took 2 bases from V and 4 from J, leaving 16 bases between them. Germline V gene data show CDR1 as SGHRS and CDR2 as YFSETQ. The CDR3 has 17 residues. CDR3 DNA: TGCGCCAGCAGCTTCGGCAGGGCCTTCAGCGGGGCCAACGTCCTGACTTTC. This gives the protein CASSFGRAFSGANVLTF.

The gene calls are TRBV11-3 and TRBJ2-3; 11 bases agree with TRBD2. From germline, CDR1 is SGHNT and CDR2 YENEEA. This CDR3 has 16 residues. Germline trimming cut 5 bases from V and 0 bases from J; bases unmatched to any gene: 4. Here the CDR3 DNA reads TGTGCCAGCAGCCAGGGGACTAGCGGTAGCACAGATACGCAGTATTTT. Translating gives CASSQGTSGSTDTQYF.

The V and J genes are TRBV18 and TRBJ1-4; TRBD1 aligns across 9 bases. Germline V gene lookup returns CDR1 KGHSH and CDR2 LQKENI. Trimming took 6 bases from V and 7 from J; bases not matched to a gene: 3. The CDR3 consists of 13 residues. CDR3 bases: TGTGCCAGCTCGAGGACAGGGGTTGAAAAACTGTTTTTT. Its protein is CASSRTGVEKLFF. The complete variable domain, with remaining parts taken from reference TRBV18 and TRBJ1-4, reads NAGVMQNPRHLVRRRGQEARLRCSPMKGHSHVYWYRQLPEEGLKFMVYLQKENIIDESGMPKERFSAEFPKEGPSILRIQQVVRGDSAAYFCASSRTGVEKLFFGSGTQLSVL.

The chain carries TRBV2 and TRBJ2-7; 7 bases match TRBD2. This CDR3 region has 15 residues. V dropped 0 bases and J dropped 3; count of bases not matched to a gene: 5. Germline CDR1 is SNHLY and CDR2 is FYNNEI. The CDR3 DNA reads as TGTGCCAGCAGTGAAGCGCGCCTAGCGGTCTACGAGCAGTACTTC. Its protein is CASSEARLAVYEQYF.

This chain joins TRBV5-1 and TRBJ2-3; D is unresolved. The CDR3 extends over 15 amino acids. The V and J ends lost 4 bases and 0 bases respectively, with 12 bases between them. The germline V gene encodes CDR1 SGHRS and CDR2 YFSETQ. The CDR3 DNA is TGCGCCAGCAGCCCGGTTGATCCTAGCACAGATACGCAGTATTTT. Amino acid sequence: CASSPVDPSTDTQYF.

This chain uses TRBV5-1 with TRBJ2-1; TRBD1 matches 9 bases. Germline V gene sequence: CDR1 SGHRS, CDR2 YFSETQ. V lost 7 bases to trimming and J lost 4 bases; unmatched junction nucleotides: 6. CDR3 size: 14 residues. CDR3 sequence reads: CASRPGQGYNEQFF. CDR3 bases: TGCGCCAGCCGACCGGGACAGGGTTACAATGAGCAGTTCTTC.

The chain has TRBV27 and TRBJ1-1; D remains unclear. In germline, CDR1 is MNHEY, CDR2 SMNVEV (reference sequence). The CDR3 length is 15 residues. V was shortened by 3 bases and J by 0 bases, with 11 bases between the two germline ends. CDR3 coding DNA: TGTGCCAGCAGTTTTTGGTCGGGTCTGAACACTGAAGCTTTCTTT. This codes for CASSFWSGLNTEAFF.

The gene calls are TRBV28 and TRBJ1-1; 9 bases fit TRBD1. The CDR3 contains 14 residues. Germline lookup yields CDR1 MDHEN and CDR2 SYDVKM. V lost 3 bases and J lost 5; bases outside the gene matches: 4. The CDR3 DNA is TGTGCCAGCAGTTTTCGGGACAGGGTTACTGAAGCTTTCTTT. Translating it yields CASSFRDRVTEAFF.

The rearrangement joins TRBV30 to TRBJ2-3, with no clear D. In germline, CDR1 is GTSNPN, CDR2 SVGIG (reference sequence). V was trimmed by 4 bases and J by 8 bases, leaving 13 bases between them. CDR3 length: 12 residues. CDR3 nucleotides: TGTGCCTGGAACCGACGGCCGGGTACGCAGTATTTT. This sequence encodes CAWNRRPGTQYF.

The rearrangement links TRBV21-1 to TRBJ1-5; the table names TRBD1, a call not compared with the DNA. TRBV21-1 is a pseudogene locus. The CDR3 is made up of 16 amino acids. The CDR3 coding sequence is TGTGCCAGCAGCAAAGAGGACAGGGATAGCAATCAGCCCCAGCATTTT. Translating it yields CASSKEDRDSNQPQHF.

This chain uses TRBV28 with TRBJ2-7, with D maybe TRBD2 (7 bases). Germline loops: CDR1 MDHEN, CDR2 SYDVKM. Trimming took 6 bases from V and 5 from J, leaving 20 bases between them. The CDR3 contains 15 residues. DNA of the CDR3: TGTGCCAGCAGCCCTCCGGGGGGCAATATCCACGAGCAGTACTTC. It encodes CASSPPGGNIHEQYF.

The chain joins TRBV11-3 to TRBJ2-7; 8 nucleotides align to TRBD2. The germline CDR1 and CDR2 sequences are SGHNT and YENEEA. V shed 8 bases and J 0 bases; nucleotides not matched to a gene: 3. The CDR3 loop spans 13 amino acids. For the CDR3, the DNA is TGTGCCAGCGCTCGGGGGGGCTCCTACGAGCAGTACTTC. It translates to CASARGGSYEQYF.